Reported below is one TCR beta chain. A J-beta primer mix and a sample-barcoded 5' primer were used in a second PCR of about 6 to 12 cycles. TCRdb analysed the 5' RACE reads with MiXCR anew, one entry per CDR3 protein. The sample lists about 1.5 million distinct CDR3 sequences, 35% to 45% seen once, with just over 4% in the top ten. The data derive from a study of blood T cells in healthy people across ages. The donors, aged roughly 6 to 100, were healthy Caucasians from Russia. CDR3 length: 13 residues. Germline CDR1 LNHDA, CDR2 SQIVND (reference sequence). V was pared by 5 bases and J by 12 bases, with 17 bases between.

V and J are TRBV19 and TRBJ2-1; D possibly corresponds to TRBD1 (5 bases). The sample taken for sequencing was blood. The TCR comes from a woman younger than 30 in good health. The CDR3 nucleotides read TGTGCCAGTAGTGAACAGGTCATACATGGGCAGTTCTTC. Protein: CASSEQVIHGQFF. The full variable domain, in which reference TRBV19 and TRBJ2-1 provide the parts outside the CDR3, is DGGITQSPKYLFRKEGQNVTLSCEQNLNHDAMYWYRQDPGQGLRLIYYSQIVNDFQKGDIAEGYSVSREKKESFPLTVTSAQKNPTAFYLCASSEQVIHGQFFGPGTRLTVL.